This T cell receptor (beta chain) was obtained from a study of identical twins. This clonotype was observed a few times. The CDR3 contains 11 residues. Germline V gene lookup returns CDR1 MNHNY and CDR2 SVGAGI (reference sequence). V lost 10 bases and J 1 base, leaving 7 bases between the germline ends. TCRdb fed the 5' RACE reads into MiXCR, producing one record per CDR3 protein. The data show fewer than 550,000 distinct CDR3 sequences, around 15% seen once. The same data also went into a second study, on yellow fever vaccine responses in identical twins.

Sequences were obtained from CD4+ T cells sorted from blood. This TCR came from a woman younger than 30 in good health. The rearrangement joins TRBV6-6 to TRBJ2-5; no clear D gene. CDR3 coding DNA: TGTGCCACTCGGGCCCAAGAGACCCAGTACTTC. Its translation is CATRAQETQYF.